The 8 T cell receptor beta chains below come from one sample, sequenced in a study of shared clonotypes between healthy human individuals. The protocol was immunoSEQ multiplex PCR, while the TCRdb copy is restricted to in-frame clones and leaves out a portion. Here the sample spans just over 2,000,000 clones, 95% being singletons. Sequencing was done on a sample of naive CD4+ T cells sorted from blood. Specified subset: CD45RA+ positively selected. These receptor sequences come from a man aged 18 to 29 in good health.

The chain recombines TRBV7-9 with TRBJ1-4; D call uncertain. The CDR3 is 16 amino acids. Germline CDR1 SEHNR, CDR2 FQNEAQ (reference sequence). With 2 bases removed from V and 2 bases from J, the gap between germline ends came to 12 bases. For the CDR3, the DNA is TGTGCCAGCAGCTTACAACAGTCCGCTACTAATGAAAAACTGTTTTTT. Protein product: CASSLQQSATNEKLFF.

V is TRBV5-4 and J is TRBJ2-3; possible D gene TRBD2, 6 bases. Per germline, CDR1 SGHNT and CDR2 YYREEE (reference sequence). This CDR3 comprises 15 residues. The V end was cut by 4 bases, the J end by 0 bases, with 12 bases between. Written as DNA, the CDR3 is TGTGCCAGCAGCCATGGCGCGGGGAGCACAGATACGCAGTATTTT. It specifies CASSHGAGSTDTQYF.

The chain combines TRBV7-9 with TRBJ2-5; perhaps TRBD2 as D (6 bases). Germline loops: CDR1 SEHNR, CDR2 FQNEAQ (reference sequence). This CDR3 region has 16 residues. Trimming cost V 4 bases and J 2 bases, with 17 bases left between them. CDR3 loop: CASSSLGLGAQETQYF. Here the CDR3 DNA reads TGTGCCAGCAGCTCTCTGGGACTCGGGGCTCAAGAGACCCAGTACTTC.

This chain connects TRBV9 to TRBJ1-1; weak D call: TRBD1 (5 bases). CDR1 is SGDLS, CDR2 YYNGEE, per germline. Trimming stripped 0 bases from V and 0 bases from J, with 15 bases between. This CDR3 has 17 residues. DNA for the CDR3: TGTGCCAGCAGCGTAGCTGGGACGAACATAATGAACACTGAAGCTTTCTTT. Protein sequence: CASSVAGTNIMNTEAFF.

This chain connects TRBV5-1 to TRBJ2-1, with 9 bases aligning to TRBD2. Germline trimming cut 4 bases from V and 7 bases from J; bases unmatched to any gene: 6. The CDR3 runs 14 residues. The germline V gene has CDR1 SGHRS and CDR2 YFSETQ. CDR3 nucleotide sequence: TGCGCCAGCAGCGTGGGACTAGCCGGGAATGAGCAGTTCTTC. This sequence encodes CASSVGLAGNEQFF.

The chain combines TRBV7-9 with TRBJ2-3; D is tentatively TRBD1 or TRBD2 (5 bases each). CDR1 is SEHNR and CDR2 is FQNEAQ in the germline V gene (reference sequence). Trimming shortened V by 6 bases and J by 2 bases, and 15 bases separated the two germline ends. The CDR3 contains 15 residues. CDR3 region: CASSMGTFSTDTQYF. The CDR3 DNA sequence: TGTGCCAGCAGTATGGGGACGTTTTCCACAGATACGCAGTATTTT.

CDR3 bases: TGTGCCAGCAGTTACTCGTACAGGGGTGAGGGCTACACCTTC. Its protein is CASSYSYRGEGYTF. The J gene is TRBJ1-2, the V gene TRBV6-5; TRBD1 agrees at 7 bases. The germline gives CDR1 MNHEY, CDR2 SVGAGI. CDR3 size: 14 residues. Germline trimming cut 0 bases from V and 8 bases from J; bases unmatched to any gene: 6.

The CDR3 here is CASSYRVSTGELFF. CDR3 coding DNA: TGTGCCAGCAGTTACAGGGTTAGCACCGGGGAGCTGTTTTTT. J is TRBJ2-2 and V is TRBV6-5; D ambiguous. Trimming cost V 2 bases and J 4 bases, with 8 bases left between them. The CDR3 runs 14 residues. CDR1 is MNHEY and CDR2 is SVGAGI in the germline V gene.